This T cell receptor beta chain was captured in a study of cytomegalovirus exposure and HLA in healthy donors. Whole-study context: Later, an analysis reported that the 110 or so validation repertoires had used the same platform as the roughly 650 first-cohort repertoires.

The CDR3 consists of 13 residues. Deletions cut 5 bases from V and 0 bases from J, with 6 bases between. Germline lookup yields CDR1 MNHNY and CDR2 SVGAGI (reference sequence). The donors were part of the validation cohort, which consisted of roughly 110 subjects and was separate from the first cohort of 666 subjects. Clones were sequenced by immunoSEQ multiplex PCR, and TCRdb holds only the in-frame ones, with some missing. The sample has about 160,000 clones, roughly 86% seen once. Study findings and constraints: Most TCR sequences showed up rarely, but some public TCRs showed up in many donors. Listed as cytomegalovirus-associated were 164 TCR beta chains.

Concerning this clone itself: Its antigen is still unknown.

The TCR was taken from a woman between 18 and 29 years old in good health and CMV-seropositive. What was sequenced was PBMCs. The rearrangement links TRBV6-6 to TRBJ2-3, with D maybe TRBD2 (6 bases). The CDR3 here is CASSSGSTDTQYF. CDR3 in DNA: TGTGCCAGCAGTAGCGGGAGCACAGATACGCAGTATTTT.